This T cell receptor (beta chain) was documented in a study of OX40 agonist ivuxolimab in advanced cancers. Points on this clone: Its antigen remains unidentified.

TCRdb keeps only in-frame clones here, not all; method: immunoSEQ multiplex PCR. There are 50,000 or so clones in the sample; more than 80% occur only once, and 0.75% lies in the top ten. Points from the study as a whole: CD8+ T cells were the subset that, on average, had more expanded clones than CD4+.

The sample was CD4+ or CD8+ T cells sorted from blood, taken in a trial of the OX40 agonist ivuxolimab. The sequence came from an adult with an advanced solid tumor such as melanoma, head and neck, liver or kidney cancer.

DNA of the CDR3: TGTGCCAGCCTAAGGGCTAGCGGGGGCGCGGAGACCCAGTACTTC. Amino acid sequence: CASLRASGGAETQYF. This chain joins TRBV6-1 and TRBJ2-5; 10 bases match TRBD2. The V and J ends lost 8 bases and 5 bases, in that order; junction bases with no gene match: 11. Germline CDR1 is MNHNS and CDR2 is SASEGT. The CDR3 consists of 15 residues.